The present T cell receptor (beta chain) was sequenced within a study of cytomegalovirus exposure and HLA in healthy donors. Study-wide points: Most sequenced TCRs were rare (though some public TCRs occurred in many donors). A prior analysis recorded that most TCR beta V segments were productive about 90% or about 30% of the time. In a later analysis, a genetic analysis reported fewer productive-TCR N-insertions in an Asian-associated ancestry cluster than the cohort average. Researchers had no immune exposure information except CMV serostatus available.

The CDR3 extends over 14 amino acids. Germline CDR1 is SGHDT and CDR2 is YYEEEE. V was pared by 7 bases and J by 4 bases, with 8 bases of the junction left unmatched. The study ran its PCR with 60 Vbeta and 13 Jbeta primers. Sequenced by immunoSEQ multiplex PCR; TCRdb stores in-frame clones only, minus some. The top ten clones hold 1.4% of a sample with 80,000 to 100,000 clones, around 80% of them seen once. Regarding this clone: What it binds is not known.

The sample consisted of PBMCs. This clonotype was sampled from a man between 40 and 49 years old in good health and CMV-seronegative. The chain is built from TRBV5-6 and TRBJ1-2, with 9 bases fitting TRBD1. DNA of the CDR3: TGTGCCAGCTTAGGGCAGGGACAGGGCTATGGCTACACCTTC. Its translation is CASLGQGQGYGYTF.